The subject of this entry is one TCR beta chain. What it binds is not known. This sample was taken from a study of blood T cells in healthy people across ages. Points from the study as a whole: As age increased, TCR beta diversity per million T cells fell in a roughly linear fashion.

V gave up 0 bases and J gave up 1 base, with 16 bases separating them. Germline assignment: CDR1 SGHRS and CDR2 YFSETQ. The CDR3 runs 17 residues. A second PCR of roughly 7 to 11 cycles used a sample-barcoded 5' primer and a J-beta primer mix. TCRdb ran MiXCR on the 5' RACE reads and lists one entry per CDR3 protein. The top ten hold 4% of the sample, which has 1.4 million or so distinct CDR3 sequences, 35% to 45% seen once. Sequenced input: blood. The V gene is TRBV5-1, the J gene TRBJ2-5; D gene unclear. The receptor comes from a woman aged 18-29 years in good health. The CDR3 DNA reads TGCGCCAGCAGCTTGGCCTGGCCAGACTTACTCCAAGAGACCCAGTACTTC. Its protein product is CASSLAWPDLLQETQYF.